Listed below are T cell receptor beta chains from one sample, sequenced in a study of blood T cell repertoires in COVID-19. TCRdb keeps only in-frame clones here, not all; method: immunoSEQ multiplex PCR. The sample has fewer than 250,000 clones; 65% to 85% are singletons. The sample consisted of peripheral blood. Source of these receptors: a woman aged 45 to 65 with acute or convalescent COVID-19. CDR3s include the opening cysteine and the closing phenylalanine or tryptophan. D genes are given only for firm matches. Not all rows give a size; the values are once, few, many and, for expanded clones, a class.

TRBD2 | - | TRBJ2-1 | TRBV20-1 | TGCAGTGCTAGTACCGGGACTAGCGTTGAGCAGTTCTTC | CSASTGTSVEQFF
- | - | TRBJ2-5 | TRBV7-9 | TGTGCCAGCAGCTTACCTCAGGGGAGAGAGACCCAGTACTTC | CASSLPQGRETQYF
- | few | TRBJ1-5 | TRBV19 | TGTGCCAGTATGGCGCCCGAGGGGGTAACTTTAAATCAGCCCCAGCATTTT | CASMAPEGVTLNQPQHF
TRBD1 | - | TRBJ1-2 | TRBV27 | TGTGCCAGCAGTTTAAACAGGGGATATGGCTACACCTTC | CASSLNRGYGYTF
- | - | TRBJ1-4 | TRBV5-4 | TGTGCCAGCAGCCCCGGGGGGACAACTAATGAAAAACTGTTTTTT | CASSPGGTTNEKLFF
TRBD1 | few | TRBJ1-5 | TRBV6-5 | TGTGCCAGCAGAAGGACAGGGGGGTTCAATCAGCCCCAGCATTTT | CASRRTGGFNQPQHF
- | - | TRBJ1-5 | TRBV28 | TGTGCCAGCATTAGGGGGGGGACACAATCTTATAGCAATCAGCCCCAGCATTTT | CASIRGGTQSYSNQPQHF
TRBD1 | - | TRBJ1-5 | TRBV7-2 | TGTGCCAGCAGCTTGACAGGGGCTTGGCAGCCCCAGCATTTT | CASSLTGAWQPQHF
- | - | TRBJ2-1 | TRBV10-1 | TGCGCCAGCAGTGATTCGGGGGGCTTCTACAATGAGCAGTTCTTC | CASSDSGGFYNEQFF
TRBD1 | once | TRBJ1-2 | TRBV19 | TGTGCCAGTCGACAGGGCTATGGCTACACCTTC | CASRQGYGYTF
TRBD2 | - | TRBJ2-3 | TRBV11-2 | TGTGCCAGCAGCCCTAGCGGGAGCCCCACAGATACGCAGTATTTT | CASSPSGSPTDTQYF
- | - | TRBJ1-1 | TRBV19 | TGTGCCAGCCGACATGCGGGGTCACGGGAGGCTTTCTTT | CASRHAGSREAFF
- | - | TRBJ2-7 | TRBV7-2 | TGTGCCAGCAGCGGACAACCGGGCCCCTGGTACGAGCAGTACTTC | CASSGQPGPWYEQYF
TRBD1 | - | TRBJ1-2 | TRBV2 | TGTGCCAGCAGTGGACAGGGGGTCTATGGCTACACCTTC | CASSGQGVYGYTF
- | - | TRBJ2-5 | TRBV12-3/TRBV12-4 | TGTGCCAGCAGTTTTGTAACAGAAGAGACCCAGTACTTC | CASSFVTEETQYF
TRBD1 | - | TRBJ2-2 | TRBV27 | TGTGCCAGCAGCCGGGACAGGGTCTCGGACGGGGAGCTGTTTTTT | CASSRDRVSDGELFF
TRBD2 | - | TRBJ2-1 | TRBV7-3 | TGTGCCAGCAGCTTAATGGGTCCAGCGGGGTACAATGAGCAGTTCTTC | CASSLMGPAGYNEQFF
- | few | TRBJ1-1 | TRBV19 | TGTGCCAGTAGTCTAGGCCAGGGAGGGGTCACTGAAGCTTTCTTT | CASSLGQGGVTEAFF
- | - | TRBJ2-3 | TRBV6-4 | TGTGCCAGCAGTGACCATTCAGATACGCAGTATTTT | CASSDHSDTQYF
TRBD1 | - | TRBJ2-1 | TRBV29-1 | TGCAGCCCGGGACAGGGCCATGAGCAGTTCTTC | CSPGQGHEQFF
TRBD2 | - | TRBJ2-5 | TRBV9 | TGTGCCAGCAGCAAGGGGGGGACTAGCGCTGAGACCCAGTACTTC | CASSKGGTSAETQYF
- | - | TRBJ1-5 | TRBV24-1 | TGTGCCACCAGTGTTTCGGGCAATCAGCCCCAGCATTTT | CATSVSGNQPQHF
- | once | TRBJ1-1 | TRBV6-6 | TGTGCCAGCACGGCAGGCTCGAGGGACACTGAAGCTTTCTTT | CASTAGSRDTEAFF
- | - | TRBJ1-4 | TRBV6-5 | TGTGCCAGCAGTTACCGTCACAGGGAGAGGAATGAAAAACTGTTTTTT | CASSYRHRERNEKLFF
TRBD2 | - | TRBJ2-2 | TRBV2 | TGTGCCACCCAGCGGGAGGGTTCCGGGGAGCTGTTTTTT | CATQREGSGELFF
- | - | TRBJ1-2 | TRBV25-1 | TGTGCCAGCAGTGAATCTAACAACTATGGCTACACCTTC | CASSESNNYGYTF
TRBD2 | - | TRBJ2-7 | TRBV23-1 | TGCGCCAGCAGTCAATCGGAAGTTATGGGACTAGCACTCTACGAGCAGTACTTC | CASSQSEVMGLALYEQYF
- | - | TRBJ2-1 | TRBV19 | TGTGCCAGTAGTATACGGGCAGGGAATGTCGGTGAGCAGTTCTTC | CASSIRAGNVGEQFF
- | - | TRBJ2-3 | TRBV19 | TGTGCCAGTAGTATAGGATCCACTCGCACAGATACGCAGTATTTT | CASSIGSTRTDTQYF
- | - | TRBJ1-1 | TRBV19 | TGTGCCAGTAGTATATTGGGGAGAGGGACTGAAGCTTTCTTT | CASSILGRGTEAFF
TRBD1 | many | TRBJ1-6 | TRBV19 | TGTGCCAGTAGTGGAGACAGGGGGAATTCACCCCTCCACTTT | CASSGDRGNSPLHF
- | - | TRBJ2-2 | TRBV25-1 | TGTGCCAGCAACAGGGAGAACACCGGGGAGCTGTTTTTT | CASNRENTGELFF
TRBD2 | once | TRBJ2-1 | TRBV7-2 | TGTGCCAGCAGCTTATTTACTAGCGCTTCCTACAATGAGCAGTTCTTC | CASSLFTSASYNEQFF
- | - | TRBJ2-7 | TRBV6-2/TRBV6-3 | TGTGCCAGCAGCCGGGACTGGAGTTACGAGCAGTACTTC | CASSRDWSYEQYF
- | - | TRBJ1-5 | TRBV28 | TGTGCCAGCAAGGTGGGAACAGGGCATCAGCCCCAGCATTTT | CASKVGTGHQPQHF
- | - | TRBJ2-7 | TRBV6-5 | TGTGCCAGTACTGCCGGGAATTCCTACGAGCAGTACTTC | CASTAGNSYEQYF
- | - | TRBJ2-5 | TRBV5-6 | TGTGCCAGCAGCTTGCGGCGTAGCCCAGTAGAGACCCAGTACTTC | CASSLRRSPVETQYF
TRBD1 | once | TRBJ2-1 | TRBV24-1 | TGTGCCACCAGTAACCGGGACAGGGACCACAATGAGCAGTTCTTC | CATSNRDRDHNEQFF
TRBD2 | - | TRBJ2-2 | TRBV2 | TGTGCCAGCAGCCGGACTAGCCCCACCGGGGAGCTGTTTTTT | CASSRTSPTGELFF
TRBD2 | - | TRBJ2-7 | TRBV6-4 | TGTGCCAGCAGTGTCGCGGGAGGGCTCGAGCAGTACTTC | CASSVAGGLEQYF
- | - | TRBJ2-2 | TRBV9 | TGTGCCAGCAGCGTAGTTGGACAGACCACCGGGGAGCTGTTTTTT | CASSVVGQTTGELFF
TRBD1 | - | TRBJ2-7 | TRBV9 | TGTGCCAGCAGCGTAGATACCAAAGACAGGGCTCCCTACGAGCAGTACTTC | CASSVDTKDRAPYEQYF
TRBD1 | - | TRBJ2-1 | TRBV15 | TGTGCCACCAGCAGAGTTGACAGGGGGAATGAGCAGTTCTTC | CATSRVDRGNEQFF
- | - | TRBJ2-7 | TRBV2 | TGTGCCAGCACCAGGCAGGGATCCCTCTACGAGCAGTACTTC | CASTRQGSLYEQYF
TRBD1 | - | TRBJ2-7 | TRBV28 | TGTGCCAGCCTAGGACAGGGTAGGACCTACGAGCAGTACTTC | CASLGQGRTYEQYF
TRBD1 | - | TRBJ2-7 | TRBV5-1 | TGCGCCAGCAGCTTGGGCGGACAGGGCTTCTACGAGCAGTACTTC | CASSLGGQGFYEQYF
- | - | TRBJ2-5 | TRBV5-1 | TGCGCCAGCAGGCGCTGGGGGCAAGAACAAGAGACCCAGTACTTC | CASRRWGQEQETQYF
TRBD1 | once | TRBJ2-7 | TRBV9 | TGTGCCAGCAGCGTAGCCCGGGACAGTCCGTACGAGCAGTACTTC | CASSVARDSPYEQYF
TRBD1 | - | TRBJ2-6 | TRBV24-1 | TGTGCCACCATCCCCCCGGGACAGGACACTATTGTTGGGGCCAACGTCCTGACTTTC | CATIPPGQDTIVGANVLTF
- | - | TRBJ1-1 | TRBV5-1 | TGCGCCAGCAGCTTGGCCCCACGACACGCCGGATCACCTGAAGCTTTCTTT | CASSLAPRHAGSPEAFF
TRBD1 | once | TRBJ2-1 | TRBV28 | TGTGCCAGCAGGGGACAGGTCCTTCGCAATGAGCAGTTCTTC | CASRGQVLRNEQFF
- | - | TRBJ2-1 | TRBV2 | TGTGCCAGCAGGATCGAGCGGTACAATGAGCAGTTCTTC | CASRIERYNEQFF
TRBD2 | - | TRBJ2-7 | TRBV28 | TGTGCCAGCAGTTTATCGGGGACTAGCGTCTCCTACGAGCAGTACTTC | CASSLSGTSVSYEQYF
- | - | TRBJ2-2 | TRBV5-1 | TGCGCCAGCAGCCAGGACAGACCGAACACCGGGGAGCTGTTTTTT | CASSQDRPNTGELFF
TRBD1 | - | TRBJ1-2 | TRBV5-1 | TGCGCCAGCAGCTGGGAAGGACAGGGCGAAGGCTACACCTTC | CASSWEGQGEGYTF
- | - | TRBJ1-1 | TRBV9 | TGTGCCAGCAGCCCTCGGGAGGGAATAGAAAACACTGAAGCTTTCTTT | CASSPREGIENTEAFF
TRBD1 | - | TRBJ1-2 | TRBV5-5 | TGTGCCAGCAGCGGGTCGGACAGGAACTATGGCTACACCTTC | CASSGSDRNYGYTF
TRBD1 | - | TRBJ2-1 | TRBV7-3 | TGTGCCAGCGGGGCGGGGACAGGGTGGGATGAGCAGTTCTTC | CASGAGTGWDEQFF
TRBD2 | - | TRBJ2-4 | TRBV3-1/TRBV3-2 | TGTGCCAGCAGCGAGCGGGAGGGATTCCTAGCCAAAAACATTCAGTACTTC | CASSEREGFLAKNIQYF
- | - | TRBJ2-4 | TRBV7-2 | TGTGCCAGCAGCTTAGAATTTGGGGGAGGCCCTACCCTTCAGTACTTC | CASSLEFGGGPTLQYF